Each of the 32 T cell receptor beta chains below was sequenced from the same sample in a study of T cells after somatic rescue of genetic block. The protocol was immunoSEQ multiplex PCR, while the TCRdb copy is restricted to in-frame clones and leaves out a portion. The sample has 80,000 to 90,000 clones, 90% seen once; the top ten hold about 1.5%. Specimen: peripheral blood mononuclear cells (PBMCs). Receptors were obtained from a woman aged 18-35 years.

This clone came up once. The chain carries TRBV5-4 and TRBJ2-5; TRBD2 aligns across 8 bases. CDR1 and CDR2 (germline): SGHNT, YYREEE (reference sequence). The CDR3 runs to 14 residues. V gave up 0 bases and J gave up 5 bases; unmatched junction bases: 3. The CDR3 coding sequence is TGTGCCAGCAGCTTGGATGCGGGAGGTGAGACCCAGTACTTC. It yields the protein CASSLDAGGETQYF.

The chain has TRBV7-8 and TRBJ1-2; 7 bases line up with TRBD1. Trimming cost V 4 bases and J 8 bases; bases outside gene matches: 13. The CDR3 is 15 amino acids. From germline, CDR1 is SGHVS and CDR2 FQNEAQ. The CDR3 region is CASSSTSRGVGGYTF. The CDR3, as DNA: TGTGCCAGCAGCTCAACAAGCAGGGGGGTAGGAGGCTACACCTTC.

The chain recombines TRBV18 with TRBJ1-1, with 9 positions matching TRBD1. CDR3 length: 13 amino acids. The V gene end was trimmed by 5 bases and the J gene end by 5 bases; junction bases not matched to a gene: 3. Germline CDR1 reads KGHSH; CDR2 reads LQKENI. The CDR3 protein is CASSGTGTTEAFF. The CDR3 coding sequence is TGTGCCAGCTCAGGGACAGGGACAACTGAAGCTTTCTTT.

The rearrangement uses TRBV27 and TRBJ2-1, with 9 bases that match TRBD1. The trim removed 7 bases at V and 7 bases at J, leaving 5 bases unmatched. The germline CDR1 and CDR2 sequences are MNHEY and SMNVEV (reference sequence). The length of the CDR3 is 13 residues. The CDR3 sequence is CASKTGGGNEQFF. The DNA of the CDR3 is TGTGCCAGCAAGACAGGGGGTGGGAATGAGCAGTTCTTC.

DNA of the CDR3: TGTGCCAGCAGGGGCGCCCGGTGCAGCGAGCAGTACTTC. Amino acids: CASRGARCSEQYF. The gene calls are TRBV6-6 and TRBJ2-7; D is ambiguous. The CDR3 spans 13 residues. The V gene lost 6 bases and the J gene lost 6 bases, with 15 bases spanning the gap. Germline assignment: CDR1 MNHNY and CDR2 SVGAGI (reference sequence).

Notes on this clone: Its ends do not fully match the called genes, so a read error is possible. This chain links TRBV9 with TRBJ2-1, with TRBD2 matching over 8 bases. This CDR3 spans 18 amino acids. The germline gives CDR1 SGDLS, CDR2 YYNGEE. In DNA, the CDR3 is TGTGCCAGCACCGTAGGCCCCCACCCGGGAGGGCTTGACAATGAGCAGTTCTTC. Protein sequence: CASTVGPHPGGLDNEQFF.

This clone was seen just once. CDR3 nucleotide sequence: TGCGCCAGCAGCTTGGGTTCCGGGGAGCTGTTTTTT. As protein: CASSLGSGELFF. The genes are TRBV5-1 and TRBJ2-2; no clear D. The CDR3 is 12 amino acids. The V and J ends lost 0 bases and 6 bases respectively, with 3 bases between them. Per the germline V gene, CDR1 is SGHRS and CDR2 is YFSETQ.

V gene TRBV30 combines with J gene TRBJ2-1; tentatively, D is TRBD1 (5 bases). CDR1 GTSNPN and CDR2 SVGIG come from the germline V gene (reference sequence). This CDR3 has 11 amino acids. V was clipped by 4 bases and J by 8 bases, with 9 bases between them. The chain's CDR3 is CAWIRAYEQFF. DNA of the CDR3: TGTGCCTGGATCAGGGCCTATGAGCAGTTCTTC.

The V call is TRBV19, the J call TRBJ2-4; the D call may be TRBD1 or TRBD2 (6 bases each). CDR1 is LNHDA, CDR2 SQIVND, per germline (reference sequence). CDR3 length equals 15 residues. Trimming removed 3 bases at V and 7 bases at J, with 16 bases between. In nucleotides, the CDR3 is TGTGCCAGTAGTATTGCAGGTCTAGGGGGGAACATTCAGTACTTC. Translation gives CASSIAGLGGNIQYF.

This clone was picked up a small number of times. V and J are TRBV7-6 and TRBJ1-1; 8 nucleotides align to TRBD1. V shed 5 bases and J 11 bases; nucleotides not matched to a gene: 13. Germline lookup yields CDR1 SGHVS and CDR2 FNYEAQ. This CDR3 contains 14 residues. CDR3 nucleotide sequence: TGTGCCAGCAGCCCCGAGGGGCAGGGGGCGATGGCTTTCTTT. It yields the protein CASSPEGQGAMAFF.

The chain is built from TRBV2 and TRBJ2-7, with 8 bases fitting TRBD1. Germline CDR1 reads SNHLY; CDR2 reads FYNNEI. The CDR3 runs 14 residues. With 2 bases clipped from V and 7 bases from J, the junction kept 7 bases outside the gene matches. CDR3 protein: CASSERTGKVEQYF. CDR3 nucleotide sequence: TGTGCCAGCAGTGAAAGGACAGGGAAGGTGGAGCAGTACTTC.

A few counts support this clone. The rearrangement joins TRBV9 to TRBJ2-7, with 13 positions matching TRBD2. Germline CDR1 is SGDLS and CDR2 is YYNGEE. J lost 6 bases, V lost 3 bases, and 6 bases had no gene match. The CDR3 runs 15 residues. The CDR3 loop is CASSASGTSGTEQYF. The CDR3 nucleotides read TGTGCCAGCAGCGCCTCCGGGACTAGCGGGACCGAGCAGTACTTC.

The rearrangement joins TRBV9 to TRBJ2-1; 7 bases are a match to TRBD2. Trimming removed 4 bases from V and 2 bases from J; junction bases left unmatched: 6. Germline lookup yields CDR1 SGDLS and CDR2 YYNGEE. The CDR3 is 15 residues long. As DNA, the CDR3 is TGTGCCAGCAGCCCAACCAGCGGGACCTACAATGAGCAGTTCTTC. Translating gives CASSPTSGTYNEQFF.

The V and J genes are TRBV28 and TRBJ2-3, with 9 nucleotides matching TRBD2. Losses at the gene ends were 4 bases for V and 1 base for J; bases not matched to a gene: 9. This CDR3 comprises 17 residues. The germline V gene encodes CDR1 MDHEN and CDR2 SYDVKM. The CDR3 coding sequence is TGTGCCAGCAGTTGGGGTAGCGGGAGAGGGGGCACAGATACGCAGTATTTT. This gives the protein CASSWGSGRGGTDTQYF.

The J gene is TRBJ2-1, the V gene TRBV28; 8 bases align to TRBD2. J was trimmed by 0 bases and V by 7 bases; bases with no gene match: 11. The CDR3 spans 17 residues. The V gene's germline CDR1 is MDHEN and CDR2 SYDVKM. The CDR3 loop reads CASMGLAGAYSYNEQFF. CDR3 bases: TGTGCCAGCATGGGTCTAGCGGGCGCTTACTCCTACAATGAGCAGTTCTTC.

This chain links TRBV25-1 with TRBJ1-1; no clear D. V lost 5 bases and J lost 0, with 13 bases in between. Germline loops: CDR1 MGHDK, CDR2 SYGVNS. The CDR3 has 15 amino acids. The CDR3 loop is CASSFRRLMNTEAFF. The CDR3 DNA is TGTGCCAGCAGTTTTCGGAGGCTAATGAACACTGAAGCTTTCTTT.

The V call is TRBV2, the J call TRBJ2-1; 9 nucleotides line up with TRBD1. V shed 6 bases, J shed 5 bases, and the junction held 8 bases outside the gene matches. The CDR3 has 15 amino acids. Germline V lookup: CDR1 SNHLY, CDR2 FYNNEI. CDR3 region: CASRVGQGRNNEQFF. The CDR3 nucleotides read TGTGCCAGCAGGGTTGGACAGGGGCGGAACAATGAGCAGTTCTTC.

The V gene is TRBV27, the J gene TRBJ2-3, with 11 bases lining up with TRBD1. With 6 bases clipped from V and 3 bases from J, the junction kept 11 bases outside the gene matches. The V gene's germline CDR1 is MNHEY and CDR2 SMNVEV (reference sequence). CDR3 size: 17 residues. CDR3 nucleotides: TGTGCCAGCAGCCCGGGGACAGGGGGATTGCGGACAGATACGCAGTATTTT. The encoded protein is CASSPGTGGLRTDTQYF.

V gene TRBV15 combines with J gene TRBJ2-7; 7 nucleotides align to TRBD2. Per germline, CDR1 LNHNV and CDR2 YYDKDF (reference sequence). Unmatched junction bases numbered 20, after V lost 3 bases and J lost 3 bases. This CDR3 comprises 19 residues. This CDR3 is CATSSALGGRREALYEQYF. DNA for the CDR3: TGTGCCACCAGCAGTGCCCTCGGGGGGAGGCGGGAAGCCCTCTACGAGCAGTACTTC.

The chain joins TRBV5-6 to TRBJ2-3; weak D call: TRBD2 (6 bases). The CDR3 extends over 12 amino acids. Trimming shortened V by 4 bases and J by 6 bases, and 9 bases separated the two germline ends. Per the germline V gene, CDR1 is SGHDT and CDR2 is YYEEEE. The CDR3 reads CASSPGRDTQYF. CDR3 nucleotide sequence: TGTGCCAGCAGCCCTGGGAGGGATACGCAGTATTTT.

This clone was detected only once. The CDR3 nucleotides are TGTGCCAGCAGTCCACATCCGGGACAGGAGAACGGCTACACCTTC. Amino acid sequence: CASSPHPGQENGYTF. The chain employs TRBV27 and TRBJ1-2; 8 positions match TRBD1. Germline trimming cut 5 bases from V and 8 bases from J; bases unmatched to any gene: 13. The germline gives CDR1 MNHEY, CDR2 SMNVEV (reference sequence). The CDR3 consists of 15 residues.

The rearrangement uses TRBV10-2 and TRBJ1-5; D is uncertain. This CDR3 spans 12 amino acids. CDR1 and CDR2 (germline): WSHSY, SAAADI. Trimming pared 5 bases from V and 4 bases from J, leaving 6 bases between. The CDR3 reads CASSRDNQPQHF. The CDR3 DNA reads as TGCGCCAGCAGTCGGGATAATCAGCCCCAGCATTTT.

The gene calls are TRBV5-1 and TRBJ2-3; D is unresolved. Germline V CDR1 and CDR2: SGHRS, YFSETQ. V lost 0 bases, J lost 4 bases, and 3 bases lay in between. CDR3 size: 12 residues. DNA for the CDR3: TGCGCCAGCAGCTTGGTCCCAGATACGCAGTATTTT. This codes for CASSLVPDTQYF.

The genes are TRBV5-1 and TRBJ2-2; D is unclear. The V gene lost 3 bases and the J gene lost 4 bases, with 10 bases spanning the gap. Germline V lookup: CDR1 SGHRS, CDR2 YFSETQ. The CDR3 loop spans 14 amino acids. CDR3 loop: CASSSSLGTGELFF. The CDR3, as DNA: TGCGCCAGCAGCTCCTCATTAGGCACCGGGGAGCTGTTTTTT.

The table lists this clone with a count of one. This chain joins TRBV20-1 and TRBJ2-7; the D is unclear. Trimming took off 3 bases at V and 6 bases at J, with 9 bases between the two ends. Germline V gives CDR1 DFQATT, CDR2 SNEGSKA (reference sequence). The CDR3 runs 11 residues. Written as DNA, the CDR3 is TGCAGTGCTAGCCCTCTGGGCGAGCAGTACTTC. This codes for CSASPLGEQYF.

The genes are TRBV27 and TRBJ2-1, with D possibly TRBD1 on 6 matching bases. V was shortened by 2 bases and J by 0 bases, with 8 bases between the two germline ends. This CDR3 region has 15 residues. Germline lookup yields CDR1 MNHEY and CDR2 SMNVEV (reference sequence). The CDR3 DNA reads TGTGCCAGCAGTTTAGGGGACATCTCCTACAATGAGCAGTTCTTC. It codes for CASSLGDISYNEQFF.

V gene TRBV27 combines with J gene TRBJ1-3; D is undetermined. Trimming cost V 3 bases and J 0 bases, with 9 bases left between them. The CDR3 is made up of 15 amino acids. Germline-derived CDR1 and CDR2 are MNHEY and SMNVEV (reference sequence). The CDR3 sequence: CASSLDANSGNTIYF. The CDR3 DNA is TGTGCCAGCAGTTTGGACGCCAACTCTGGAAACACCATATATTTT.

This chain connects TRBV5-1 to TRBJ1-1; the match to TRBD1 covers 10 bases. Germline V CDR1 and CDR2: SGHRS, YFSETQ. V shed 1 base and J 0 bases; nucleotides not matched to a gene: 6. The length of the CDR3 is 17 residues. The CDR3 nucleotides read TGCGCCAGCAGCTTGATCCCGGACAGGGGGTTGAACACTGAAGCTTTCTTT. This sequence encodes CASSLIPDRGLNTEAFF.

The chain recombines TRBV5-1 with TRBJ2-1; D may correspond to TRBD1 or TRBD2 (5 bases each). Germline V gene lookup returns CDR1 SGHRS and CDR2 YFSETQ. With 6 bases removed from V and 0 bases from J, the gap between germline ends came to 16 bases. This CDR3 contains 16 residues. The CDR3 bases are TGCGCCAGCAAGGACCGGGGACGCAGCTCCTACAATGAGCAGTTCTTC. This translates into CASKDRGRSSYNEQFF.

This rearrangement joins TRBV10-3 to TRBJ2-1; D call uncertain. The CDR3 has 15 residues. The V gene's germline CDR1 is ENHRY and CDR2 SYGVKD. Trimming cost V 0 bases and J 8 bases, with 14 bases left between them. Here the CDR3 DNA reads TGTGCCATCAGTGAGTCACCGATCTCTAGGGATGAGCAGTTCTTC. Amino acid sequence: CAISESPISRDEQFF.

The J gene is TRBJ2-2, the V gene TRBV13; perhaps TRBD2 as D (6 bases). This CDR3 has 17 residues. From germline, CDR1 is PRHDT and CDR2 FYEKMQ (reference sequence). Trimming took off 5 bases at V and 0 bases at J, with 16 bases between the two ends. CDR3 coding DNA: TGTGCCAGCAGCCTACGACTAGGACACACGAACACCGGGGAGCTGTTTTTT. Protein sequence: CASSLRLGHTNTGELFF. Full variable domain (outside the CDR3, taken from reference TRBV13 and TRBJ2-2): AAGVIQSPRHLIKEKRETATLKCYPIPRHDTVYWYQQGPGQDPQFLISFYEKMQSDKGSIPDRFSAQQFSDYHSELNMSSLELGDSALYFCASSLRLGHTNTGELFFGEGSRLTVL.

V and J are TRBV29-1 and TRBJ2-7; the match to TRBD1 covers 9 bases. The V gene's germline CDR1 is SQVTM and CDR2 ANQGSEA. The CDR3 is 13 residues long. With V trimmed by 7 bases and J by 5 bases, 9 bases remained unmatched. The CDR3 is CSGGGTGSHEQYF. The DNA for the CDR3 is TGCAGCGGCGGCGGGACAGGGTCCCACGAGCAGTACTTC.